This T cell receptor beta chain emerged from a study of CD8 T cells in Susac syndrome. Trimming took 8 bases from V and 10 from J, leaving 15 bases between them. CDR3 length: 12 amino acids. In germline, CDR1 is ENHRY, CDR2 SYGVKD. Reverse transcription of about 0.5 to 1 ug RNA used random hexamers. TCRdb redid the calling of the immunoSEQ multiplex PCR reads with MiXCR, one entry per CDR3 protein. The sample holds 300,000 to 350,000 distinct CDR3 sequences, 90% to 95% seen once. This sequence was found in a human donor with multiple sclerosis. Sequencing was performed on CD4+ T cells from PBMCs. The chain links TRBV10-3 to TRBJ2-4; TRBD1 might be the D (8 bases). The CDR3 loop is CAIVEQGGIQYF. The DNA for the CDR3 is TGTGCCATCGTTGAACAGGGGGGGATTCAGTACTTC.